This TCR beta chain was observed in a study of cytomegalovirus exposure and HLA in healthy donors. PCR was performed using 60 Vbeta and 13 Jbeta primers. TCRdb keeps only in-frame clones here, not all; method: immunoSEQ multiplex PCR. The sample has roughly 240,000 clones; 70% to 90% are singletons. The source of this sequence is a girl aged 2 to 9 in good health and CMV-seronegative. Sequencing input: PBMCs.

Here the CDR3 reads CAWQTGPIPYGYTF. CDR3 coding DNA: TGTGCCTGGCAGACAGGGCCCATCCCCTATGGCTACACCTTC. The chain carries TRBV30 and TRBJ1-2, with 7 bases aligning to TRBD1. This CDR3 has 14 residues. The V gene's germline CDR1 is GTSNPN and CDR2 SVGIG (reference sequence). Trimming removed 5 bases from V and 4 bases from J; junction bases left unmatched: 10.